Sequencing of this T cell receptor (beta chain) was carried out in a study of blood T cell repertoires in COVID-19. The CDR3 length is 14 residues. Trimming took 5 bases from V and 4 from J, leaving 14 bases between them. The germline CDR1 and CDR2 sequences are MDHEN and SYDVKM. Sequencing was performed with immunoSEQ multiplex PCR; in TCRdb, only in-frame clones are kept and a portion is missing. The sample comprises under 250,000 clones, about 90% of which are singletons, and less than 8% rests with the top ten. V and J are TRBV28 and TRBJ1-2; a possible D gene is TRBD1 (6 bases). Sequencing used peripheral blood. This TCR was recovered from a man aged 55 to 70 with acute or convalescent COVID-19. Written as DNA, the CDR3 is TGTGCCAGCAGTCAGGGGCACAGTTCCTATGGCTACACCTTC. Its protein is CASSQGHSSYGYTF.